Listed here are 25 T cell receptor beta chains from one sample, sequenced in a study of blood T cell repertoires in COVID-19. Assay used: immunoSEQ multiplex PCR; TCRdb lists only in-frame clones, some missing. The repertoire consists of approximately 150,000 clones, with more than 75% occurring once and the leading ten covering roughly 35%. The sample was peripheral blood. Receptor source: a man over 45 who had recovered from COVID-19.

The V and J genes are TRBV3-1 (or the pseudogene TRBV3-2) and TRBJ1-2, with no clear D. Germline loops: CDR1 LGHDT, CDR2 YNNKEL (reference sequence). V shed 2 bases and J shed 2 bases, with 15 bases lying between them. This CDR3 is built from 16 residues. The CDR3 sequence is CASSQWTGDKNYGYTF. The CDR3 DNA follows: TGTGCCAGCAGCCAATGGACCGGGGATAAGAACTATGGCTACACCTTC.

This sequence joins TRBV11-2 and TRBJ2-5, with TRBD1 matching 10 bases. The germline gives CDR1 SGHAT, CDR2 FQNNGV. There are 15 residues in the CDR3. V was pared by 5 bases and J by 3 bases, with 6 bases of the junction left unmatched. CDR3 region: CASSQGTGEKETQYF. DNA of the CDR3: TGTGCCAGCAGCCAAGGGACAGGGGAAAAAGAGACCCAGTACTTC.

This chain connects TRBV5-1 to TRBJ1-4; TRBD1 aligns across 10 bases. With 0 bases clipped from V and 3 bases from J, the junction kept 5 bases outside the gene matches. CDR1 is SGHRS, CDR2 YFSETQ, per germline. The CDR3 is 17 residues long. CDR3 in amino acids: CASSLAGGTGANEKLFF. The CDR3 coding sequence is TGCGCCAGCAGCTTGGCCGGGGGGACAGGGGCTAATGAAAAACTGTTTTTT.

V is TRBV4-3 and J is TRBJ1-4; D call uncertain. The CDR3 loop spans 15 amino acids. Per germline, CDR1 LGHNA and CDR2 YSLEER. Trimming pared 0 bases from V and 7 bases from J, leaving 12 bases between. As DNA, the CDR3 is TGCGCCAGCAGCCAAGATTCGGGGTTTGGTGAAAAACTGTTTTTT. Protein sequence: CASSQDSGFGEKLFF.

The chain is built from TRBV5-1 and TRBJ2-2; 8 bases line up with TRBD1. Germline trimming cut 4 bases from V and 4 bases from J; bases unmatched to any gene: 6. This CDR3 has 15 residues. Germline V CDR1 and CDR2: SGHRS, YFSETQ. The CDR3 coding sequence is TGCGCCAGCAGCACGGACAGGGCTTCCACCGGGGAGCTGTTTTTT. Amino acids: CASSTDRASTGELFF.

The rearrangement joins TRBV6-1 to TRBJ2-7; maybe TRBD1 (6 bases). Trimming pared 2 bases from V and 2 bases from J, leaving 13 bases between. The germline CDR1 and CDR2 sequences are MNHNS and SASEGT. The CDR3 sequence is 15 residues long. CDR3 DNA: TGTGCCAGCAGTGAACTGGGACACGGACCCTACGAGCAGTACTTC. Translated: CASSELGHGPYEQYF.

This sequence joins TRBV6-2 or TRBV6-3 and TRBJ2-7; TRBD2 is a possible D gene (7 bases). In germline, CDR1 is MNHEY, CDR2 SVGEGT. The CDR3 extends over 15 amino acids. Trimming took 1 base from V and 6 from J, leaving 16 bases between them. The CDR3, as DNA: TGTGCCAGCAGTTACTTCGGTGGCGGGGGCGGCGAGCAGTACTTC. This translates into CASSYFGGGGGEQYF.

This sequence joins TRBV3-1 (or the pseudogene TRBV3-2) and TRBJ2-5; 15 bases are shared with TRBD2. Germline lookup yields CDR1 LGHDT and CDR2 YNNKEL (reference sequence). The CDR3 consists of 18 residues. Trimming cost V 0 bases and J 7 bases; bases outside gene matches: 9. The CDR3 DNA reads TGTGCCAGCAGCCAAGAGGGGACTAGCGGGGGGTGGAGGGGGACCCAGTACTTC. Encoded protein: CASSQEGTSGGWRGTQYF.

This clone appeared a few times. The genes are TRBV30 and TRBJ1-6; 9 nucleotides line up with TRBD1. This CDR3 is built from 13 residues. CDR1 is GTSNPN, CDR2 SVGIG, per germline (reference sequence). V lost 4 bases and J lost 8; bases outside the gene matches: 3. The CDR3 bases are TGTGCCTGGACCGGGACAGGGTATTCACCCCTCCACTTT. Translated, it gives CAWTGTGYSPLHF.

V usage is TRBV25-1 and J usage is TRBJ1-3; D is unclear. The CDR3 contains 15 residues. With 3 bases removed from V and 0 bases from J, the gap between germline ends came to 9 bases. Germline loops: CDR1 MGHDK, CDR2 SYGVNS. CDR3 coding DNA: TGTGCCAGCAGTGATCTTCGCGGCTCTGGAAACACCATATATTTT. Its protein product is CASSDLRGSGNTIYF.

CDR3 loop: CASSEWQAPYEQYF. The CDR3 nucleotides read TGTGCCAGCAGTGAATGGCAGGCACCCTACGAGCAGTACTTC. This chain joins TRBV6-1 and TRBJ2-7; no reliable D call. CDR3 length: 14 residues. Trimming stripped 2 bases from V and 2 bases from J, with 10 bases between. The germline gives CDR1 MNHNS, CDR2 SASEGT.

The DNA for the CDR3 is TGTGCCAGCGTCCCGGAGCCTAACTATGGCTACACCTTC. Translating it yields CASVPEPNYGYTF. This rearrangement joins TRBV7-2 to TRBJ1-2; D remains ambiguous. V lost 8 bases and J 0 bases, leaving 10 bases between the germline ends. CDR1 SGHTA and CDR2 FQGNSA come from the germline V gene. The CDR3 totals 13 residues.

The V and J genes are TRBV9 and TRBJ2-5; D possibly corresponds to TRBD1 (5 bases). The germline CDR1 and CDR2 sequences are SGDLS and YYNGEE. The CDR3 contains 16 residues. V lost 3 bases, J lost 0 bases, and 15 bases lay in between. DNA for the CDR3: TGTGCCAGCAGCGCAAACGACAGACGGTACCAAGAGACCCAGTACTTC. Its protein is CASSANDRRYQETQYF.

The chain joins TRBV9 to TRBJ2-3; 8 bases line up with TRBD1. The V segment lost 4 bases and the J segment 1 base; nucleotides outside the gene matches: 11. Germline V gives CDR1 SGDLS, CDR2 YYNGEE. CDR3 size: 17 residues. The chain's CDR3 is CASSHETGEWRTDTQYF. Here the CDR3 DNA reads TGTGCCAGCAGCCATGAGACAGGGGAGTGGCGCACAGATACGCAGTATTTT. Full variable domain (remainder filled in from reference TRBV9 and TRBJ2-3): DSGVTQTPKHLITATGQRVTLRCSPRSGDLSVYWYQQSLDQGLQFLIQYYNGEERAKGNILERFSAQQFPDLHSELNLSSLELGDSALYFCASSHETGEWRTDTQYFGPGTRLTVL.

The chain couples TRBV4-2 to TRBJ2-7, with a possible D match to TRBD1 (6 bases). CDR1 LGHNA and CDR2 YNFKEQ come from the germline V gene. V shed 2 bases and J shed 3 bases, with 23 bases lying between them. The CDR3 contains 18 residues. The CDR3 DNA is TGTGCCAGCAGCCAATTCCTCCCGGGCAGGGGCCTACTCTACGAGCAGTACTTC. This codes for CASSQFLPGRGLLYEQYF.

The chain links TRBV7-8 to TRBJ2-5; D call uncertain. CDR3 length equals 14 residues. CDR1 and CDR2 (germline): SGHVS, FQNEAQ. Trimming took 4 bases from V and 5 from J, leaving 14 bases between them. CDR3 loop: CASSSRWSLETQYF. For the CDR3, the DNA is TGTGCCAGCAGCTCCCGATGGAGCCTGGAGACCCAGTACTTC.

In DNA, the CDR3 is TGTGCCAGCAGCTTAGACGGACAGTACCTATCCTATAATTCACCCCTCCACTTT. It translates to CASSLDGQYLSYNSPLHF. V usage is TRBV7-2 and J usage is TRBJ1-6; tentatively, D is TRBD1 (6 bases). Per germline, CDR1 SGHTA and CDR2 FQGNSA. The V and J ends lost 1 base and 1 base respectively, with 14 bases between them. This CDR3 is built from 18 residues.

V and J are TRBV19 and TRBJ1-2, with no clear D. The V gene lost 4 bases and the J gene lost 3 bases, with 27 bases spanning the gap. Germline lookup yields CDR1 LNHDA and CDR2 SQIVND (reference sequence). CDR3 length: 19 amino acids. The CDR3: CASSNPLPPPTLVYYGYTF. The CDR3 nucleotides read TGTGCCAGTAGTAACCCCTTACCTCCACCGACACTAGTCTACTATGGCTACACCTTC.

The chain combines TRBV10-1 with TRBJ2-2, with a possible D match to TRBD2 (6 bases). Germline V gene data show CDR1 as WNHNN and CDR2 as SYGVQD (reference sequence). V lost 7 bases to trimming and J lost 4 bases, with 10 bases between them. The CDR3 contains 13 residues. The CDR3 region is CASNGGGTGELFF. CDR3 sequence (DNA): TGCGCCAGCAATGGGGGAGGCACCGGGGAGCTGTTTTTT.

The chain carries TRBV10-3 and TRBJ2-5; 8 bases fit TRBD2. The length of the CDR3 is 14 residues. CDR1 and CDR2 from the germline V gene are ENHRY and SYGVKD. The V and J ends lost 3 bases and 5 bases, in that order; junction bases with no gene match: 5. The CDR3 spells CAISDGTSIETQYF. The CDR3 nucleotides read TGTGCCATCAGTGATGGGACTAGTATTGAGACCCAGTACTTC.

The chain employs TRBV25-1 and TRBJ2-3, with D unresolved. V lost 4 bases to trimming and J lost 5 bases, with 4 bases between them. The germline V gene encodes CDR1 MGHDK and CDR2 SYGVNS. The length of the CDR3 is 11 residues. CDR3 amino acids: CASSAGDTQYF. CDR3 nucleotides: TGTGCCAGCAGTGCCGGAGATACGCAGTATTTT.

Concerning this clone: Other DNA sequences in this sample translate to the same CDR3. The V and J genes are TRBV2 and TRBJ2-5; TRBD1 matches 11 bases. The germline V gene has CDR1 SNHLY and CDR2 FYNNEI. J gave up 2 bases and V 6 bases, and 2 bases lay outside the gene matches. The CDR3 contains 14 residues. The CDR3 loop is CASSRDRGQETQYF. DNA of the CDR3: TGTGCCAGCAGCCGGGACAGGGGGCAAGAGACCCAGTACTTC.

The J gene is TRBJ2-2, the V gene TRBV19, with 8 nucleotides matching TRBD2. V gave up 7 bases and J gave up 3 bases; unmatched junction bases: 4. This CDR3 region has 14 residues. The germline CDR1 and CDR2 sequences are LNHDA and SQIVND (reference sequence). Here the CDR3 DNA reads TGTGCCAGTACTAGCGGGCTTTACACCGGGGAGCTGTTTTTT. Its protein product is CASTSGLYTGELFF.

The chain is built from TRBV30 and TRBJ2-5; 14 bases map to TRBD2. This CDR3 comprises 15 residues. V was clipped by 2 bases and J by 3 bases; unmatched bases: 2. CDR1 GTSNPN and CDR2 SVGIG come from the germline V gene (reference sequence). CDR3: CAWSKGLAGEETQYF. The CDR3 DNA reads as TGTGCCTGGAGTAAGGGACTAGCGGGAGAAGAGACCCAGTACTTC.

This clone was observed once. V usage is TRBV4-3 and J usage is TRBJ1-3; maybe TRBD1 (5 bases). Per germline, CDR1 LGHNA and CDR2 YSLEER. V lost 3 bases, J lost 2 bases, and 14 bases lay in between. CDR3 length equals 16 residues. CDR3 in DNA: TGCGCCAGCAGCCAGGTGCCAGGCAGGGCTGGAAACACCATATATTTT. The encoded protein is CASSQVPGRAGNTIYF.